Shown below are 21 T cell receptor beta chains from a single sample sequenced in a study of cytomegalovirus exposure and HLA in healthy donors. Researchers ran the PCR with 60 Vbeta and 13 Jbeta primers. Repertoires were generated with immunoSEQ multiplex PCR, while TCRdb's copy carries only in-frame clones and drops some. The repertoire holds 150,000 to 200,000 clones, with approximately 84% as singletons. The sequencing sample was made of PBMCs. The receptors were gathered from a girl under three years old in good health and CMV-seronegative.

The chain has TRBV6-1 and TRBJ2-2; 9 positions agree with TRBD2. V shed 4 bases and J 7 bases; nucleotides not matched to a gene: 10. Germline CDR1 and CDR2: MNHNS and SASEGT. The CDR3 consists of 16 residues. In DNA form, the CDR3 reads TGTGCCAGCAGTGGCGCGGGGGGGGTTTTTGTCGGGGAGCTGTTTTTT. Its protein is CASSGAGGVFVGELFF.

The rearrangement links TRBV2 to TRBJ2-1, with TRBD2 matching 10 bases. V trimming: 5 bases; J trimming: 10 bases; junction bases outside the gene matches: 5. CDR3 size: 13 residues. CDR1 and CDR2 (germline): SNHLY, FYNNEI. The CDR3 DNA reads TGTGCCAGCAGTAGCGGGGGGGCCTTAGAGCAGTTCTTC. Its protein is CASSSGGALEQFF. Filled out from reference TRBV2 and TRBJ2-1, the complete variable domain reads EPEVTQTPSHQVTQMGQEVILRCVPISNHLYFYWYRQILGQKVEFLVSFYNNEISEKSEIFDDQFSVERPDGSNFTLKIRSTKLEDSAMYFCASSSGGALEQFFGPGTRLTVL.

V is TRBV19 and J is TRBJ1-5, with TRBD1 matching 9 bases. Trimming took 5 bases from V and 6 from J; bases not matched to a gene: 2. The germline gives CDR1 LNHDA, CDR2 SQIVND (reference sequence). The CDR3 is 13 residues long. CDR3 nucleotide sequence: TGTGCCAGTAGTTCGGACAGGGGTCAGCCCCAGCATTTT. Protein product: CASSSDRGQPQHF.

This rearrangement joins TRBV20-1 to TRBJ2-1, with 7 bases fitting TRBD2. Germline V gene data show CDR1 as DFQATT and CDR2 as SNEGSKA (reference sequence). The CDR3 is made up of 11 amino acids. V shed 7 bases, J shed 12 bases, and the junction held 9 bases outside the gene matches. The CDR3 reads CSVFLRERQFF. DNA for the CDR3: TGCAGTGTCTTTTTGCGGGAGAGGCAGTTCTTC.

The J gene is TRBJ2-3, the V gene TRBV2; perhaps TRBD2 as D (5 bases). Trimming removed 6 bases from V and 6 bases from J, with 16 bases in between. The length of the CDR3 is 14 residues. Germline CDR1 is SNHLY and CDR2 is FYNNEI. The CDR3 coding sequence is TGTGCCAGCAGCGGGATGATGGGTAGGGATACGCAGTATTTT. Protein sequence: CASSGMMGRDTQYF.

The chain uses TRBV6-6 and TRBJ2-5, with D perhaps TRBD2 (7 bases). The CDR3 covers 14 residues. V was pared by 7 bases and J by 0 bases, with 12 bases between. CDR1 and CDR2 from the germline V gene are MNHNY and SVGAGI (reference sequence). CDR3 region: CASMRGLYQETQYF. DNA of the CDR3: TGTGCCAGCATGCGGGGGCTGTACCAAGAGACCCAGTACTTC.

This clone was detected only once. J is TRBJ1-6 and V is TRBV2; 7 positions agree with TRBD1. Losses at the gene ends were 7 bases for V and 9 bases for J; bases not matched to a gene: 9. Germline V lookup: CDR1 SNHLY, CDR2 FYNNEI. The CDR3 is 14 residues long. The CDR3 reads CASTSTGLVSPLHF. CDR3 nucleotide sequence: TGTGCCAGCACCTCGACAGGGTTAGTTTCACCCCTCCACTTT.

CDR3 sequence (DNA): TGTGCCTGGAGGCCGGGACAGGGTGGGAGCACTGAAGCTTTCTTT. Its translation: CAWRPGQGGSTEAFF. The chain links TRBV30 to TRBJ1-1; TRBD1 aligns across 9 bases. Germline CDR1 reads GTSNPN; CDR2 reads SVGIG (reference sequence). The V segment lost 3 bases and the J segment 4 bases; nucleotides outside the gene matches: 9. The CDR3 runs 15 residues.

The rearrangement uses TRBV11-3 and TRBJ2-7, with 8 positions matching TRBD2. CDR3 length: 15 amino acids. Germline V gene lookup returns CDR1 SGHNT and CDR2 YENEEA. Trimming at V came to 1 base and at J to 6 bases, leaving 8 bases not matched to a gene. CDR3 bases: TGTGCCAGCAGCTTAGGGGGTCTAGCGGGCGGCGAGCAGTACTTC. Translated, it gives CASSLGGLAGGEQYF.

V gene TRBV13 combines with J gene TRBJ2-1; 9 positions agree with TRBD2. Germline trimming cut 4 bases from V and 7 bases from J; bases unmatched to any gene: 23. This CDR3 spans 20 amino acids. In germline, CDR1 is PRHDT, CDR2 FYEKMQ (reference sequence). The CDR3 sequence: CASSSRSGTSSPRRMNEQFF. CDR3 nucleotides: TGTGCCAGCAGCTCACGCTCCGGGACTAGCTCACCCAGGAGAATGAATGAGCAGTTCTTC.

The chain uses TRBV5-1 and TRBJ2-5, with 7 bases aligning to TRBD1. The CDR3 is 15 residues long. Germline V gives CDR1 SGHRS, CDR2 YFSETQ. V shed 2 bases and J 2 bases; nucleotides not matched to a gene: 6. In DNA, the CDR3 is TGCGCCAGCAGCTTAACCGGGACAGAACAAGAGACCCAGTACTTC. Encoded protein: CASSLTGTEQETQYF.

The V gene is TRBV19, the J gene TRBJ1-5; D is possibly TRBD1 (5 bases). This CDR3 comprises 17 residues. V was shortened by 4 bases and J by 6 bases, with 22 bases between the two germline ends. Germline values: CDR1 LNHDA, CDR2 SQIVND (reference sequence). The CDR3 sequence: CASSTPPDSISPQPQHF. CDR3 DNA: TGTGCCAGTAGTACCCCCCCTGACAGTATTAGCCCTCAGCCCCAGCATTTT.

The chain carries TRBV4-1 and TRBJ2-2, with 8 positions matching TRBD1. Losses at the gene ends were 3 bases for V and 5 bases for J; bases not matched to a gene: 5. Germline assignment: CDR1 MGHRA and CDR2 YSYEKL. The length of the CDR3 is 15 residues. The CDR3 protein is CASSHAGGRTGELFF. CDR3 DNA: TGCGCCAGCAGCCATGCAGGGGGCCGGACCGGGGAGCTGTTTTTT.

As to this clone: A read error may account for a junction end that differs from germline. The chain combines TRBV6-5 with TRBJ2-7; tentatively, D is TRBD2 (6 bases). The CDR3 has 16 amino acids. Looked up from germline, CDR1 is MNHEY and CDR2 is SVGAGI. The CDR3 bases are TGTGCCAGCAGTTACAGACTAGGGCAGTCGTTCTACGAGCAGTGCTTC. Translation gives CASSYRLGQSFYEQCF.

The chain recombines TRBV7-6 with TRBJ2-2, with TRBD2 matching over 7 bases. CDR1 SGHVS and CDR2 FNYEAQ come from the germline V gene. The CDR3 is 16 amino acids. V lost 8 bases and J lost 6; bases outside the gene matches: 15. This chain's CDR3 is CASRSTGRAAAGELFF. The DNA for the CDR3 is TGTGCCAGCCGCTCTACGGGGAGGGCGGCGGCCGGGGAGCTGTTTTTT.

The rearrangement links TRBV6-6 to TRBJ1-1, with D possibly TRBD1 on 5 matching bases. This CDR3 comprises 13 residues. Trimming took 6 bases from V and 4 from J, leaving 12 bases between them. The V gene's germline CDR1 is MNHNY and CDR2 SVGAGI (reference sequence). The CDR3 sequence: CASRTPGLTEAFF. The CDR3, as DNA: TGTGCCAGCAGAACCCCAGGGCTCACTGAAGCTTTCTTT.

The genes are TRBV9 and TRBJ1-3; D gene unclear. Deletions cut 4 bases from V and 9 bases from J, with 11 bases between. Germline loops: CDR1 SGDLS, CDR2 YYNGEE. CDR3 length: 12 amino acids. The CDR3 coding sequence is TGTGCCAGCAGCCCCGCCGGGGTCACCATATATTTT. Translated: CASSPAGVTIYF.

The rearrangement joins TRBV4-3 to TRBJ1-6; the D is unclear. Germline V lookup: CDR1 LGHNA, CDR2 YSLEER. V lost 0 bases, J lost 10 bases, and 10 bases lay in between. The CDR3 spans 14 residues. CDR3 amino acids: CASSQEPGRSPLHF. The CDR3 DNA reads as TGCGCCAGCAGCCAAGAGCCGGGAAGGTCACCCCTCCACTTT.

CDR3 amino acids: CASSIGPQAQYF. The CDR3 region has the DNA TGTGCCAGTAGTATAGGTCCTCAGGCGCAGTATTTT. This chain connects TRBV19 to TRBJ2-3; D remains ambiguous. The CDR3 consists of 12 residues. Looked up from germline, CDR1 is LNHDA and CDR2 is SQIVND (reference sequence). V was pared by 1 base and J by 10 bases, with 9 bases between.

The CDR3 protein is CAWSSTGGEQYF. CDR3 bases: TGTGCCTGGAGTTCCACAGGGGGCGAGCAGTACTTC. The chain links TRBV30 to TRBJ2-7; 8 bases agree with TRBD1. V was pared by 2 bases and J by 6 bases, with 3 bases of the junction left unmatched. Germline CDR1 GTSNPN, CDR2 SVGIG (reference sequence). The CDR3 contains 12 residues.

The chain couples TRBV30 to TRBJ1-5, with a tentative D call TRBD1 (5 bases). The CDR3 loop spans 15 amino acids. Trimming shortened V by 5 bases and J by 0 bases, and 14 bases separated the two germline ends. Germline CDR1 is GTSNPN and CDR2 is SVGIG (reference sequence). CDR3 DNA: TGTGCCTGGGGCCGGGGGATTGGTAGCAATCAGCCCCAGCATTTT. This sequence encodes CAWGRGIGSNQPQHF.